The 2 T cell receptor beta chains below come from one sample, sequenced in a study of identical twins. TCRdb redid the calling of the 5' RACE reads with MiXCR, one entry per CDR3 protein. The sample carries some 590,000 distinct CDR3 sequences, 9% to 10% recorded once. Separately, the same data were catalogued under a study of yellow fever vaccine responses in identical twins.

Sample: PBMCs. Receptor source: a woman aged 18-29 years in good health.

This clonotype has ten or more counts. The V gene is TRBV6-5, the J gene TRBJ2-7; TRBD1 matches at 8 bases. Germline CDR1 is MNHEY and CDR2 is SVGAGI. After removal of 2 bases from V and 3 bases from J, the junction contained 6 bases not matched to a gene. This CDR3 is 15 amino acids long. The CDR3 sequence is CASSYGGRGHYEQYF. CDR3 nucleotide sequence: TGTGCCAGCAGTTACGGTGGCAGGGGGCACTACGAGCAGTACTTC.

The sample holds many counts of this clonotype. The rearrangement links TRBV5-5 to TRBJ2-1, with 10 bases fitting TRBD2. The CDR3 contains 14 residues. Germline trimming cut 5 bases from V and 4 bases from J; bases unmatched to any gene: 3. The germline gives CDR1 SGHKS, CDR2 YYEKEE (reference sequence). The CDR3 DNA reads TGTGCCAGCAGTCCTAGCGGGGGTTACAATGAGCAGTTCTTC. Residues: CASSPSGGYNEQFF.